The 6 T cell receptor beta chains below all came from one sample that was sequenced in a study of persistence of HIV-infected CD4 T cells. The libraries were made with immunoSEQ version 4 in survey mode. Measured with immunoSEQ multiplex PCR; TCRdb has only the in-frame clones, and not every one. The table lists around 60,000 clones, just under 75% of them singletons. Cells were stimulated with overlapping HIV-1 Gag 15-mer peptides. Memory cells lacking CD40L and CD69 with high CD45RO were sorted. These receptors have no identified antigens. Sequences were derived from CD4+ T cells sorted from PBMCs after roughly 18-hour stimulation, sampled from a patient who received antiretroviral therapy. The receptors were gathered from an adult man with HIV who was CMV-seropositive.

The J gene is TRBJ2-6, the V gene TRBV10-3; perhaps TRBD2 as D (6 bases). CDR3 size: 14 residues. The germline V and J ends were trimmed by 6 bases and 2 bases, with 8 bases remaining between them. CDR1 ENHRY and CDR2 SYGVKD come from the germline V gene. Here the CDR3 DNA reads TGTGCCATCAGCCGCGGGGCTGGGGCCAACGTCCTGACTTTC. This translates into CAISRGAGANVLTF.

V and J are TRBV4-2 and TRBJ1-5; a weak D match, TRBD1 (5 bases). V dropped 1 base and J dropped 9 bases, with 13 bases sitting between them. Germline CDR1 reads LGHNA; CDR2 reads YNFKEQ. The CDR3 has 14 residues. The CDR3 DNA reads as TGTGCCAGCAGCCAAGGCTGGGGCCTCGGGCCCCAGCATTTT. Protein: CASSQGWGLGPQHF.

The J gene is TRBJ2-2, the V gene TRBV12-5, with D maybe TRBD1 (6 bases). V was shortened by 1 base and J by 6 bases, with 12 bases between the two germline ends. This CDR3 is built from 15 residues. Germline values: CDR1 LGHNT, CDR2 FRNRAP. This chain's CDR3 is CASGLDRVYAGELFF. For the CDR3, the DNA is TGTGCTAGTGGTTTGGACAGGGTATATGCCGGGGAGCTGTTTTTT.

The chain is built from TRBV6-5 and TRBJ2-7; no definite D call. Trimming removed 7 bases at V and 5 bases at J, with 18 bases between. The CDR3 contains 14 residues. Germline V CDR1 and CDR2: MNHEY, SVGAGI. In DNA form, the CDR3 reads TGTGCCAGCACCCTCTCGAATGAGGCCAACGAGCAGTACTTC. As protein: CASTLSNEANEQYF.

The gene calls are TRBV5-1 and TRBJ2-1; D not resolved. Germline loops: CDR1 SGHRS, CDR2 YFSETQ. V was cut by 7 bases and J by 9 bases, with 14 bases left in between. The CDR3 totals 12 residues. CDR3 loop: CASSKPPGEQFF. The CDR3 nucleotides read TGCGCCAGCTCAAAGCCGCCCGGTGAGCAGTTCTTC.

The chain uses TRBV5-1 and TRBJ1-2; D is undetermined. Germline lookup yields CDR1 SGHRS and CDR2 YFSETQ. This CDR3 contains 13 residues. Deletions cut 4 bases from V and 4 bases from J, with 11 bases between. The CDR3 loop is CASSPDGGYGYTF. CDR3 DNA sequence: TGCGCCAGCAGCCCGGACGGAGGCTATGGCTACACCTTC.